Detailed here is one T cell receptor (beta chain). These data belong to a study of blood T cell repertoires in COVID-19. At the level of the study: PBMCs, B-cell-depleted T cells, or T cells were the source of the cDNA or gDNA that made up the material.

Germline lookup yields CDR1 SEHNR and CDR2 FQNEAQ (reference sequence). V lost 1 base to trimming and J lost 9 bases, with 13 bases between them. This CDR3 has 14 amino acids. Source study methods: From reference gene primer amplification, estimates of nucleated cell counts were derived. Only in-frame clones appear in the TCRdb table, and some are missing; sequencing was by immunoSEQ multiplex PCR. Clonal size and the V and J genes are those of that table, whereas D and trimming came from the DNA. The repertoire holds around 160,000 clones, with around 84% as singletons. Source material: peripheral blood. The origin of this receptor is a man between 60 and 75 years old with active or convalescent COVID-19. This rearrangement joins TRBV7-9 to TRBJ2-1; a weak D match, TRBD2 (6 bases). CDR3 in amino acids: CASSLVFGGTEQFF. CDR3 in DNA: TGTGCCAGCAGCTTAGTCTTTGGCGGGACTGAGCAGTTCTTC.